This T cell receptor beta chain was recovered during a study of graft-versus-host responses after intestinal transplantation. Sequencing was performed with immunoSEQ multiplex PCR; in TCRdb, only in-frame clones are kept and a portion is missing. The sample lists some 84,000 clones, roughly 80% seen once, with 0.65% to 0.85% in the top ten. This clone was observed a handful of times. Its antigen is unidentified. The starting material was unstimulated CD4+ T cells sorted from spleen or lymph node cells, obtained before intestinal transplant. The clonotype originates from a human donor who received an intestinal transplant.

The CDR3 sequence is CASSEAATGYGYTF. CDR3 in DNA: TGTGCCAGCAGTGAAGCGGCCACAGGCTATGGCTACACCTTC. This sequence joins TRBV2 and TRBJ1-2, with D possibly TRBD1 on 5 matching bases. This CDR3 is built from 14 residues. Per germline, CDR1 SNHLY and CDR2 FYNNEI. Trimming cost V 0 bases and J 4 bases, with 9 bases left between them.